These 2 T cell receptor beta chains came from one sample sequenced in a study of blood T cell repertoires in COVID-19. Profiling relied on immunoSEQ multiplex PCR, and the TCRdb table lists in-frame clones only, not all of them. In the table there are 150,000 to 200,000 clones, approximately 80% of which are singletons. Specimen: PBMCs or T cells enriched from blood (not recorded which). These receptors were collected from a man in his fifties or sixties who had been exposed to COVID-19.

The chain carries TRBV5-1 and TRBJ1-1, with a weak D call TRBD1 (5 bases). The ends were cut back, 4 bases at V and 5 bases at J, with 15 bases in the middle. The CDR3 is 14 amino acids. The V gene's germline CDR1 is SGHRS and CDR2 YFSETQ. The CDR3 DNA reads TGCGCCAGCAGCCCGTGGGAGGGGTGGACTGAAGCTTTCTTT. Translated: CASSPWEGWTEAFF.

The gene calls are TRBV11-2 and TRBJ2-7, with TRBD2 matching over 9 bases. The germline gives CDR1 SGHAT, CDR2 FQNNGV. With V trimmed by 6 bases and J by 1 base, 19 bases remained unmatched. The length of the CDR3 is 19 residues. CDR3 sequence: CASSITHSPSGTRSYEQYF. In DNA, the CDR3 is TGTGCCAGCAGTATAACCCACAGCCCTAGCGGGACGCGATCCTACGAGCAGTACTTC. Variable domain in full (rest from reference TRBV11-2 and TRBJ2-7): EAGVAQSPRYKIIEKRQSVAFWCNPISGHATLYWYQQILGQGPKLLIQFQNNGVVDDSQLPKDRFSAERLKGVDSTLKIQPAKLEDSAVYLCASSITHSPSGTRSYEQYFGPGTRLTVT.